This entry concerns a single TCR beta chain. Its antigen is unknown. V was trimmed by 4 bases and J by 2 bases, leaving 7 bases between them. Germline CDR1 and CDR2: LNHNV and YYDKDF (reference sequence). The CDR3 runs to 13 residues. Method: immunoSEQ multiplex PCR; TCRdb's copy keeps in-frame clones and lacks some. The sample shows about 41,000 clones, 88% of them seen only once. These data originate in a study of OX40 agonist ivuxolimab in advanced cancers. Study outcomes and limitations: Low normalized T-cell clonal expansion was also seen in some nonresponders.

The chain uses TRBV15 and TRBJ2-3, with no clear D. This specimen was CD4+ or CD8+ T cells sorted from blood, taken in a trial of the OX40 agonist ivuxolimab. The sequence was collected from an adult with an advanced solid tumor such as melanoma, head and neck, liver or kidney cancer. The CDR3 loop reads CATSTVPTDTQYF. The CDR3 DNA follows: TGTGCCACCAGCACCGTGCCCACAGATACGCAGTATTTT.